This paragraph covers one TCR beta chain sequence. Study processing details: It was from reference gene primer amplification that nucleated cell counts were estimated. TCRdb keeps only in-frame clones here, not all; method: immunoSEQ multiplex PCR. D and trimming come from the DNA, and the V and J calls and clone size come from that table. The sample lists about 670,000 clones, 85% to 90% occurring once. The data were taken from a study of blood T cell repertoires in COVID-19. Background on the study: Italy, Spain and the United States were the sources of the convalescent and acute COVID-19 samples. In each case, the material was cDNA or gDNA derived from T cells, B-cell-depleted T cells, or PBMCs.

This CDR3 has 15 amino acids. Per the germline V gene, CDR1 is SGHRS and CDR2 is YFSETQ. J lost 3 bases, V lost 3 bases, and 6 bases had no gene match. The gene calls are TRBV5-1 and TRBJ1-2; 9 positions match TRBD1. Material for sequencing was peripheral blood. The sequence was obtained from a woman in her late teens or twenties with acute or convalescent COVID-19. CDR3 DNA: TGCGCCAGCAGCTCGGGACAGGGCGTGTACTATGGCTACACCTTC. Its protein is CASSSGQGVYYGYTF.